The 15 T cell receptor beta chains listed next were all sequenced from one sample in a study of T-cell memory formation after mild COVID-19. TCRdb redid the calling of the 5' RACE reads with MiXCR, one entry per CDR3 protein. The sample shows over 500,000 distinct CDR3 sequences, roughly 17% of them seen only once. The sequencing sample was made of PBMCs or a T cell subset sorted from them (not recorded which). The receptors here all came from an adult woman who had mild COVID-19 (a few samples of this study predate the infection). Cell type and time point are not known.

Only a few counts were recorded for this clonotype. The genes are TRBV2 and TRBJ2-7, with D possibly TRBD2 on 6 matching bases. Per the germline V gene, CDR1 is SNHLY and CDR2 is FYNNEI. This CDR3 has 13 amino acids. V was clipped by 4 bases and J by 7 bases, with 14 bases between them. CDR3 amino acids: CASSGNRDFEQYF. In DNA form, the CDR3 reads TGTGCCAGCAGTGGGAATCGGGACTTTGAGCAGTACTTC.

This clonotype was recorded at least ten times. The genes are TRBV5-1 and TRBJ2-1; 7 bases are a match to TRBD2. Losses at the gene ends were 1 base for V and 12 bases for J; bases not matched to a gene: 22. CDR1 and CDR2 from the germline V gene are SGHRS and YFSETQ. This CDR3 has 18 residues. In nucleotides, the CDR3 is TGCGCCAGCAGCTTGACAGGCCCTAGCGGCCCCCAGGTTGGGGGGCAGTTCTTC. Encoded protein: CASSLTGPSGPQVGGQFF.

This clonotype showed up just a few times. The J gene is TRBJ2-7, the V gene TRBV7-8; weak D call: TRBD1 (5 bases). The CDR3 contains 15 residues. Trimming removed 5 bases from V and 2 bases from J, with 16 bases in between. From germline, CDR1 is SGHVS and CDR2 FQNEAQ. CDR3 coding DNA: TGTGCCAGCAGCCTACCCGTAGGGGAAACCTACGAGCAGTACTTC. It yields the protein CASSLPVGETYEQYF.

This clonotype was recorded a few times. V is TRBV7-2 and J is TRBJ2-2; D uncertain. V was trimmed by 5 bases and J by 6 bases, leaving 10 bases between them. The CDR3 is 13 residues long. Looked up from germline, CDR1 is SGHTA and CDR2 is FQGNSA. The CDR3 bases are TGTGCCAGCAGCCCCCATGAAGCCGGGGAGCTGTTTTTT. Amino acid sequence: CASSPHEAGELFF.

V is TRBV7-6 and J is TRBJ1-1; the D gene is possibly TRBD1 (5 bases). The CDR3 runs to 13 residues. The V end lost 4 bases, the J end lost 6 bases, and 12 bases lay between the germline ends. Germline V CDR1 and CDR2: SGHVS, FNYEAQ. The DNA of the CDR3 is TGTGCCAGCAGCTGGAGGGGTTTGTCTGAAGCTTTCTTT. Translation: CASSWRGLSEAFF.

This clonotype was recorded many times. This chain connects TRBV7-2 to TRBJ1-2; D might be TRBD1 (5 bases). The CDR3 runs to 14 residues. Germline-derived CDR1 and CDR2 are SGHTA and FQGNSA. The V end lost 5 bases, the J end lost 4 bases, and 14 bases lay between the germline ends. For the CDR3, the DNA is TGTGCCAGCAGCGAGGAGGGGACGGTCTATGGCTACACCTTC. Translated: CASSEEGTVYGYTF.

CDR3 in amino acids: CASRDRGLTEAFF. The DNA of the CDR3 is TGTGCCAGCAGAGACAGGGGTTTGACTGAAGCTTTCTTT. The chain combines TRBV6-1 with TRBJ1-1; TRBD1 agrees at 8 bases. The junction had 5 bases not matched to a gene; V was cut back by 6 bases and J by 5 bases. CDR3 length: 13 amino acids. CDR1 and CDR2 (germline): MNHNS, SASEGT.

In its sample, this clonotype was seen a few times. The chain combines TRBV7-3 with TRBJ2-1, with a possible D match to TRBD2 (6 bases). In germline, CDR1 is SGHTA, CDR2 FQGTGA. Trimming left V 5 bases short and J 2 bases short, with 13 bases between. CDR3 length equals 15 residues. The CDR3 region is CASSPRVAAYNEQFF. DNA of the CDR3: TGTGCCAGCAGCCCCCGGGTAGCGGCCTACAATGAGCAGTTCTTC.

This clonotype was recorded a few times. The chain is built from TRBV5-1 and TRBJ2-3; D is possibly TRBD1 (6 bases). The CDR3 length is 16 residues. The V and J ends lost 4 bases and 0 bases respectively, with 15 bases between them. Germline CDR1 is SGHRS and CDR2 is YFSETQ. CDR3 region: CASSIVRGTSTDTQYF. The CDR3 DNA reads TGCGCCAGCAGCATAGTCAGGGGAACTAGCACAGATACGCAGTATTTT. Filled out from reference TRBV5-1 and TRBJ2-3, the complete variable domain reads KAGVTQTPRYLIKTRGQQVTLSCSPISGHRSVSWYQQTPGQGLQFLFEYFSETQRNKGNFPGRFSGRQFSNSRSEMNVSTLELGDSALYLCASSIVRGTSTDTQYFGPGTRLTVL.

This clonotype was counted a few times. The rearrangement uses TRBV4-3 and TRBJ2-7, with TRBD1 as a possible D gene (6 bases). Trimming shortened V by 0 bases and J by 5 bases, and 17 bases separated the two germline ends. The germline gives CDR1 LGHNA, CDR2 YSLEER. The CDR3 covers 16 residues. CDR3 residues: CASSQEIQGEGDEQYF. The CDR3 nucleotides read TGCGCCAGCAGCCAAGAAATACAGGGTGAAGGGGACGAGCAGTACTTC.

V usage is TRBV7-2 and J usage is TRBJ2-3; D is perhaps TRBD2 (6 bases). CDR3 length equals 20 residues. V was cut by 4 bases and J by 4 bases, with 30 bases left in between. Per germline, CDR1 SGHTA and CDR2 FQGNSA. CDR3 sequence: CASSYQILSGHGMGADTQYF. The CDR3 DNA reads TGTGCCAGCAGCTACCAGATCCTTAGCGGCCACGGGATGGGCGCAGATACGCAGTATTTT.

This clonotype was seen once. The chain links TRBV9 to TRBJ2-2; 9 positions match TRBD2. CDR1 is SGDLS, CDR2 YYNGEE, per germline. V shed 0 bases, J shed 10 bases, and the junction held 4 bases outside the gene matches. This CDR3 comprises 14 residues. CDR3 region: CASSVGTSEEELFF. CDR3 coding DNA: TGTGCCAGCAGCGTAGGGACTAGCGAGGAGGAGCTGTTTTTT. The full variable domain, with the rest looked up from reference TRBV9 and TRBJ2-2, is DSGVTQTPKHLITATGQRVTLRCSPRSGDLSVYWYQQSLDQGLQFLIQYYNGEERAKGNILERFSAQQFPDLHSELNLSSLELGDSALYFCASSVGTSEEELFFGEGSRLTVL.

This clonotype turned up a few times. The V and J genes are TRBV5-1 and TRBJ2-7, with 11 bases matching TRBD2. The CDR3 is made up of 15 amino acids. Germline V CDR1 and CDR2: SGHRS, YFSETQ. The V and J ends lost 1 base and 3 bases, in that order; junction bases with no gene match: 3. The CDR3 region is CASSLNSGGDYEQYF. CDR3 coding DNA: TGCGCCAGCAGCTTGAATAGCGGGGGGGACTACGAGCAGTACTTC.

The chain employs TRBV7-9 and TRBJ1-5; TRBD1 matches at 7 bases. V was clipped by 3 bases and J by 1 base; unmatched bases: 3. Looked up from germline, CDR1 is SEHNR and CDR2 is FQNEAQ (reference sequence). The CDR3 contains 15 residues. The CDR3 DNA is TGTGCCAGCAGCTTCCAGGGGGGGAGCAATCAGCCCCAGCATTTT. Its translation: CASSFQGGSNQPQHF.

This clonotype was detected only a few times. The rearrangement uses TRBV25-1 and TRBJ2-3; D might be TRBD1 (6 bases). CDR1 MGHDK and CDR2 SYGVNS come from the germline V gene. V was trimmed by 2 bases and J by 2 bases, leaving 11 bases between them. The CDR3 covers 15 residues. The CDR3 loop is CASSEADRPTDTQYF. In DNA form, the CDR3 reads TGTGCCAGCAGTGAAGCGGACAGACCCACAGATACGCAGTATTTT.